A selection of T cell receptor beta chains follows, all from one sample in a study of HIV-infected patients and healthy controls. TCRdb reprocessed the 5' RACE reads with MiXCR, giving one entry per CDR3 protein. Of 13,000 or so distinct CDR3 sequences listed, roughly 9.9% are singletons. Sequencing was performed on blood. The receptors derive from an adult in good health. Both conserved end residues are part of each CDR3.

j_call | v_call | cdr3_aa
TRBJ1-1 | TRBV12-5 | CASGSDLAFF
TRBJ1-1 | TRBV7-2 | CASSLDRGREAFF
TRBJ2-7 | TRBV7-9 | CASSYPGQASYEQYF
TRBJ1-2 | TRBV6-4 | CASSDGPNYGYTF
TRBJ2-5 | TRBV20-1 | CSARPGPGGTQYF
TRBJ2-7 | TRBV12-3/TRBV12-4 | CASRTDRSSYEQYF
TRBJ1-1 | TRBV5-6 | CASSGVITADTEAFF
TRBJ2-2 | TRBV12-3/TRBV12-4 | CASRRTEGHTGELFF
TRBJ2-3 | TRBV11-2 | CASSSPGAGRESSDTQYF
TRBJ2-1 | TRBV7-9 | CASSFNLNSRDYGFNEQFF
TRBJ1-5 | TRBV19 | CASSQALYSNQPQHF